The T cell receptor (beta chain) described here comes from a study of shared clonotypes between healthy human individuals. Overall study context: Three plates were used per donor for CD4 naive, three for CD4 memory, two for CD8 naive and one for CD8 memory.

General study points: Some clonotypes were shared by all four sorted-subset donors, while others were not shared. The non-shared ones had lower generation probabilities than the shared ones.

Trimming took off 7 bases at V and 7 bases at J, with 13 bases between the two ends. Germline V lookup: CDR1 SQVTM, CDR2 ANQGSEA. This CDR3 is 11 amino acids long. TCRdb's table, derived via immunoSEQ multiplex PCR, lists solely in-frame clones and lacks some. The table includes approximately 1.1 million clones, 70% to 80% detected once. This clone was found a few times. Its target is not known. Sequenced material: memory CD4+ T cells from PBMCs. Described subset: CD45RA-negative fraction. The chain couples TRBV29-1 to TRBJ1-1; D uncertain. This sequence originates from a man aged 18 to 29 in good health. Some clones in this sample may be carry-over from other donors' samples. For the CDR3, the DNA is TGCAGCGGAGTGACACGGGTTGAAGCTTTCTTT. Translation gives CSGVTRVEAFF. The complete variable domain, with remaining parts taken from reference TRBV29-1 and TRBJ1-1, reads SAVISQKPSRDICQRGTSLTIQCQVDSQVTMMFWYRQQPGQSLTLIATANQGSEATYESGFVIDKFPISRPNLTFSTLTVSNMSPEDSSIYLCSGVTRVEAFFGQGTRLTVV.